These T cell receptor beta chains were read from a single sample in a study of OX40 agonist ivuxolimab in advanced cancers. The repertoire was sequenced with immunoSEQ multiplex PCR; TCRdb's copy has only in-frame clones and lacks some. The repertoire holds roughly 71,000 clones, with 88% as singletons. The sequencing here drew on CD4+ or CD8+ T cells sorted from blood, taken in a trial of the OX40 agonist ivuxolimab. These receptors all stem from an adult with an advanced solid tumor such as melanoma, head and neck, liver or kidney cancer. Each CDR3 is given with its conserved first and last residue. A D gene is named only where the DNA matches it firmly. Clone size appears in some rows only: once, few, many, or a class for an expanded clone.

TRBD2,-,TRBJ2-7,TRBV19,TGTGCCAGTAGTATAGATTCGACTAGCGGGGGTTCCTACGAGCAGTACTTC,CASSIDSTSGGSYEQYF
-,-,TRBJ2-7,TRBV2,TGTGCCAGCACCATTCCTACAGGGCGGTACGAGCAGTACTTC,CASTIPTGRYEQYF
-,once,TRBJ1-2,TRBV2,TGTGCCAGCACCTATAGGACAGCTAACTATGGCTACACCTTC,CASTYRTANYGYTF
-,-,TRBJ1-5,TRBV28,TGTGCCAGCAGACTCCGACCGGTTCCCCAGCCCCAGCATTTT,CASRLRPVPQPQHF
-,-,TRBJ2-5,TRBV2,TGTGCCTGCGGGCGGCGGACGGTCCAAGAGACCCAGTACTTC,CACGRRTVQETQYF
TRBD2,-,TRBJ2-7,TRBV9,TGTGCCAGCAGCGTAGTAGAAGCGGGGGACTTACCTTACGAGCAGTACTTC,CASSVVEAGDLPYEQYF
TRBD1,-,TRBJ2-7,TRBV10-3,TGTGCCATCAGTGAGCCTCGGACAGGGCCAGGCGGCGAGCAGTACTTC,CAISEPRTGPGGEQYF
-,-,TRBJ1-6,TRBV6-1,TGTGCCAGCAGTGAAGCTGGAGGGGCGGGTAATCATTCACCCCTCCACTTT,CASSEAGGAGNHSPLHF
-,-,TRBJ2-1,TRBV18,TGTGCCAGCAGAATAGCGGCGAACAATGAGCAGTTCTTC,CASRIAANNEQFF
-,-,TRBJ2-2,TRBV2,TGTGCCAGCAGGGGGACCGGGAACACCGGGGAGCTGTTTTTT,CASRGTGNTGELFF
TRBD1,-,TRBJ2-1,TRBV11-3,TGTGCCAGCAGCTTACAAACAGGGGTTCGCTATGAGCAGTTCTTC,CASSLQTGVRYEQFF
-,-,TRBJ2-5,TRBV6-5,TGTGCCACCGCAGGGTACGGGCAAGAGACCCAGTACTTC,CATAGYGQETQYF
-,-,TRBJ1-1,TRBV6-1,TGTGCCAGCAGTGAAGCGCGGGTGGCCACTGAAGCTTTCTTT,CASSEARVATEAFF
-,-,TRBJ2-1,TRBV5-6,TGTGCCAGCAGCTTGTCGGTCGATGAGCAGTTCTTC,CASSLSVDEQFF
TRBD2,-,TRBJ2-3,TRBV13,TGTGCCAGCAGCTTACGAGCGGGGCCGACCGACACGCAGTATTTT,CASSLRAGPTDTQYF
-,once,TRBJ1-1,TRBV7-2,TGTGCCAGCAGCTTAACCAGGTCTGGCACTGAAGCTTTCTTT,CASSLTRSGTEAFF
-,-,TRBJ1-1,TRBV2,TGTGCCAGCAGTGAAACCCCAGGGCTGGGGACTGAAGCTTTCTTT,CASSETPGLGTEAFF
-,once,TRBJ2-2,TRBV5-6,TGTGCCAGCAGCCCCAATACTGGCTCGAACACCGGGGAGCTGTTTTTT,CASSPNTGSNTGELFF
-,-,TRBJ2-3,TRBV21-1,TGTGCCAGCAGCAAAGGGAGGGCCAGCACAGATACGCAGTATTTT,CASSKGRASTDTQYF
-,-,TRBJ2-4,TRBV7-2,TGTGCCAGCAGCGCCTTATGGGACCGTCCACATTTC,CASSALWDRPHF
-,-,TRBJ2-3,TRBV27,TGTGCCAGCAGTCGCGCGAGGGGAGATACGCAGTATTTT,CASSRARGDTQYF
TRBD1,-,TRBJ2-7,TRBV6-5,TGTGCCAGCAGTGAGACAGGGTCCTACGAGCAGTACTTC,CASSETGSYEQYF
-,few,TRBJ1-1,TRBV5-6,TGTGCCAGCAGCGCTGGGGGGGGCGAAGCTTTCTTT,CASSAGGGEAFF
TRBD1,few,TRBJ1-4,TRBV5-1,TGCGCCAGCAGCCCCCAGGGGGCGGCAACTAATGAAAAACTGTTTTTT,CASSPQGAATNEKLFF
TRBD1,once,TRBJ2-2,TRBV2,TGTGCCAGCAAAGAACAGGGGTTGTCCGGGGAGCTGTTTTTT,CASKEQGLSGELFF
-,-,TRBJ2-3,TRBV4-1,TGCGCCAGCAGCCACCCTAAACCGGACCGGCTAAGCACAGATACGCAGTATTTT,CASSHPKPDRLSTDTQYF
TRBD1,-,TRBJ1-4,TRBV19,TGTGCCAGTAGTATCCGCCTCGGACAGGGGGCGAACGAAAAACTGTTTTTT,CASSIRLGQGANEKLFF
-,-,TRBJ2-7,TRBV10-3,TGTGCCATCAGTGACTTTGGACCAGTCTACGAGCAGTACTTC,CAISDFGPVYEQYF
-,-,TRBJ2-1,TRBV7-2,TGTGCCAGCAGCTTAGAGGCCCTAAATGAGCAGTTCTTC,CASSLEALNEQFF
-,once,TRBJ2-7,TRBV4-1,TGCGCCAGCAGCCAAGAGGGGCAGGGTCTCTCCTACGAGCAGTACTTC,CASSQEGQGLSYEQYF
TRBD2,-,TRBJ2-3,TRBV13,TGTGCCAGCAGCACAAGGACTAGCGGGAGTAGAACAGATACGCAGTATTTT,CASSTRTSGSRTDTQYF
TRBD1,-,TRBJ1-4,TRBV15,TGTGCCACCAGCTTATTGCGCAGGGGGATTGCTAATGAAAAACTGTTTTTT,CATSLLRRGIANEKLFF
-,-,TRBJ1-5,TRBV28,TGTGCCAGCAGTTTTTCGCCAGGGTTTCAGCCCCAGCATTTT,CASSFSPGFQPQHF
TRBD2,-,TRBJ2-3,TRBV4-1,TGCGCCAGCAGCCAATATTTAGCGGGAGTGTATAGCACAGATACGCAGTATTTT,CASSQYLAGVYSTDTQYF
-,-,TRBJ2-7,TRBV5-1,TGCGCCAGCAGCTTGGCTCCGGACAGCAACTACGAGCAGTACTTC,CASSLAPDSNYEQYF
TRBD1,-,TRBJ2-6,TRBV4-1,TGCGCCAGCAGCCAAGTAGGGACAGGGTTTTCTGGGGCCAACGTCCTGACTTTC,CASSQVGTGFSGANVLTF
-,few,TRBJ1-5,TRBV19,TGTGCCAGTAGTATAGGCCCCTGGGGGTCGCATTTT,CASSIGPWGSHF
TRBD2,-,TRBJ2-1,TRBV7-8,TGTGCCAGCAGCTTAAGTGGGACTAGGGGAACATCTGAGCAGTTCTTC,CASSLSGTRGTSEQFF
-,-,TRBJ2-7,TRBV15,TGTGCCACCAGCAGTCCTTTGTTTGGACAGAACCTCTACGAGCAGTACTTC,CATSSPLFGQNLYEQYF
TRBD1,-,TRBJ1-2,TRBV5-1,TGCGCCAGCAGCCAAAGGACAGGGGGCTCGTATGGCTACACCTTC,CASSQRTGGSYGYTF
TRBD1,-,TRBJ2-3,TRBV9,TGTGCCAGCAGCTCAAGGCACAGGGGGGATACGCAGTATTTT,CASSSRHRGDTQYF